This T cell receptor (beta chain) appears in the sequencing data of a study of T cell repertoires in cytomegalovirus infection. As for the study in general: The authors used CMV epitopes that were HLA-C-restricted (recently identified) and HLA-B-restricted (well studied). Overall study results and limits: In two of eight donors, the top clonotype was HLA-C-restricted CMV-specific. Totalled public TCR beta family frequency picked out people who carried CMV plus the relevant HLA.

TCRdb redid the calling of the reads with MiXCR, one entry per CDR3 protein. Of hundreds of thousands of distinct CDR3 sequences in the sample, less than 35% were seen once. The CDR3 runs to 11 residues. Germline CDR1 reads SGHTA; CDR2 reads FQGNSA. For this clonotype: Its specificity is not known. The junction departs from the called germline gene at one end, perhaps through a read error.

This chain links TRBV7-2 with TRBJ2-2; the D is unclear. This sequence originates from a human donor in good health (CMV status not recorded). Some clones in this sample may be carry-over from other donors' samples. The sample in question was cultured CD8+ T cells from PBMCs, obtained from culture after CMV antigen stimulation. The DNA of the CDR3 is TGTGCCAGCCGAGAAACCGTGGAGCTGTTTTTT. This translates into CASRETVELFF.